Sequencing of this T cell receptor (beta chain) was carried out in a study of T cells after yellow fever vaccination. General study results and limits: Peaking on day 5 versus 15, the secondary response was faster but weaker. The CD4 compartment and the CD8 compartment contained a small share of clonotypes in common. Booster sampling recovered most clones from primary vaccination (roughly 96% CD4, approximately 88% CD8).

Synthesis of TCR cDNA relied on 5'RACE template switching, which attached a universal primer site and UMIs. Via MiXCR, TCRdb re-called the 5' RACE reads, giving one row per CDR3 protein. The sample consists of hundreds of thousands of distinct CDR3 sequences, over 15% of them appearing once. About this clonotype: Its matching antigen is unknown.

With V trimmed by 6 bases and J by 9 bases, 10 bases remained unmatched. The CDR3 loop spans 15 amino acids. Germline V CDR1 and CDR2: MNHEY, SVGEGT. V is TRBV6-2 or TRBV6-3 and J is TRBJ2-1; TRBD2 aligns across 11 bases. The receptor was isolated from a man in his late teens or twenties who received the YFV17D yellow fever vaccine. The starting material was PBMCs, obtained before the yellow fever booster vaccination. In DNA, the CDR3 is TGTGCCAGCAGCCTTAGCGGGGGGGCTTTTGCTGAGCAGTTCTTC. Translation: CASSLSGGAFAEQFF.